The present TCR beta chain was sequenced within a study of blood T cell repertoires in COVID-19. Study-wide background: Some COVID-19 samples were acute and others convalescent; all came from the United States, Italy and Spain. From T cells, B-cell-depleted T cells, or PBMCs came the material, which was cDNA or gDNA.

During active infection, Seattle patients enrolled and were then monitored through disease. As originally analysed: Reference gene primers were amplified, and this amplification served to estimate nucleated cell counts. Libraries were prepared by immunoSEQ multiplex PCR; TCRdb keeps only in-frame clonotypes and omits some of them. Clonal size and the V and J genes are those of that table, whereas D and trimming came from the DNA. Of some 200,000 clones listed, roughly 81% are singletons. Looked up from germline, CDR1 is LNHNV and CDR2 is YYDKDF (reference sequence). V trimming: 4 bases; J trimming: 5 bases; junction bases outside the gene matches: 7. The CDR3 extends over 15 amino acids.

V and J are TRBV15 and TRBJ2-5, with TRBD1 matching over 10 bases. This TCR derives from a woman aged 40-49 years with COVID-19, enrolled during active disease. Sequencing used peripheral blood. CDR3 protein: CATSKTGGAAETQYF. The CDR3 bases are TGTGCCACCAGCAAGACAGGGGGCGCTGCGGAGACCCAGTACTTC.